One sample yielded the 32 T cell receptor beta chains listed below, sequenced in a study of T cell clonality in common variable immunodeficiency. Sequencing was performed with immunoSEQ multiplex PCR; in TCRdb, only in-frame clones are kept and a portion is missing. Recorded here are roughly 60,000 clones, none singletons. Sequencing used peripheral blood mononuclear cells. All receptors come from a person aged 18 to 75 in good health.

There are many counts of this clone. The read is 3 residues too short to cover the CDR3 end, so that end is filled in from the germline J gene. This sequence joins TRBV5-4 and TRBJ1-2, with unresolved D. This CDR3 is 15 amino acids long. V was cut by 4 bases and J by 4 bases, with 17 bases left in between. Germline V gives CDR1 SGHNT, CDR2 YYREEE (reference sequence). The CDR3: CASSLRPAGPYGYTF. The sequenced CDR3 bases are TGTGCCAGCAGCCTGCGTCCCGCCGGTCCCTATGGC.

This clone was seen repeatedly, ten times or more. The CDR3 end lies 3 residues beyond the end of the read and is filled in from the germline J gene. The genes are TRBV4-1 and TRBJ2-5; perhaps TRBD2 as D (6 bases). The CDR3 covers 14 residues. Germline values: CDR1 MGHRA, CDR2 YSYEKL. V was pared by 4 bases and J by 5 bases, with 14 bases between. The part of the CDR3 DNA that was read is TGCGCCAGCAGCCGAGGAGAGGGGAGGGAGACC. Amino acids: CASSRGEGRET. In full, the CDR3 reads CASSRGEGRETQYF.

CDR3: CASSPGGRQPQHF. The CDR3 bases that were read are TGTGCCAGCAGTCCAGGGGGCCGTCAGCCC. J is TRBJ1-5 and V is TRBV6-2 or TRBV6-3, with 8 bases matching TRBD1. The CDR3 extends 3 residues past the end of the read, so its final part is completed from the germline J gene. V shed 5 bases and J 6 bases; nucleotides not matched to a gene: 3. The germline CDR1 and CDR2 sequences are MNHEY and SVGEGT. This CDR3 contains 13 residues.

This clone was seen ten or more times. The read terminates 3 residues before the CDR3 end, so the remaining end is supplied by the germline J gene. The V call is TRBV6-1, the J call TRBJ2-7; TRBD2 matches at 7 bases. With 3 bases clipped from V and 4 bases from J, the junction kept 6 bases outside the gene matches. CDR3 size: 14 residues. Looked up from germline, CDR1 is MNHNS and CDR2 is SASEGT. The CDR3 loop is CASSDAGVAYEQYF. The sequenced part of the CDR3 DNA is TGTGCCAGCAGTGATGCGGGAGTGGCTTACGAG.

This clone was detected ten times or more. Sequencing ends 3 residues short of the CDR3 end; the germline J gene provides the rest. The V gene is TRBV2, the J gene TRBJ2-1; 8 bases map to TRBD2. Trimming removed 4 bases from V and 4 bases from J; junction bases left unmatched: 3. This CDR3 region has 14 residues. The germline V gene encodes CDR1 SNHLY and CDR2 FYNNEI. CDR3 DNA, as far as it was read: TGTGCCAGCAGTGTTGCGGGGGGATACAATGAG. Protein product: CASSVAGGYNE. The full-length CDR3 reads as CASSVAGGYNEQFF.

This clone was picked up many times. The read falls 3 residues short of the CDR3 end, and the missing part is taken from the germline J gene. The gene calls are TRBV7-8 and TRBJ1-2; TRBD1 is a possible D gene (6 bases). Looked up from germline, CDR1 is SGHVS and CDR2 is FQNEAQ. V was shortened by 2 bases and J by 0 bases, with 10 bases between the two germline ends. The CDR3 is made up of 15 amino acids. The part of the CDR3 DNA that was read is TGTGCCAGCAGCTTACACCGGACAGCTAACTATGGC. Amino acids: CASSLHRTANYG. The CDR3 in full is CASSLHRTANYGYTF.

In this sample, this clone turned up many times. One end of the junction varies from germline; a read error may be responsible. This CDR3 is CASSQGWLAGATGELFF. The sequenced CDR3 bases are TGCGCCAGCAGCCAAGGTTGGCTAGCGGGAGCCACCGGGGAG. The rearrangement uses TRBV4-2 and TRBJ2-2; TRBD2 matches at 10 bases. The read ends 3 residues before the CDR3 terminus; that terminus is restored from the germline J gene. The CDR3 has 17 amino acids. Germline values: CDR1 LGHNA, CDR2 YNFKEQ.

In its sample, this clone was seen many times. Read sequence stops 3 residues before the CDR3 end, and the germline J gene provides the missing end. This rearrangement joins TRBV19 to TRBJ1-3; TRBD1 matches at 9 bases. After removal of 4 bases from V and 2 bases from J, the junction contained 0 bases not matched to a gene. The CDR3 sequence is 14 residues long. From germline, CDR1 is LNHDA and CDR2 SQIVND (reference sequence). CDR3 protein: CASSRTGAGNTIYF. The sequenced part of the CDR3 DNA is TGTGCCAGTAGTAGGACAGGGGCTGGAAACACC.

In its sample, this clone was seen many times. CDR3 DNA, as far as it was read: TGTGCCAGCAGTTTTCAACGGTCCAATCAGCCC. Translation: CASSFQRSNQP. The full CDR3 reads CASSFQRSNQPQHF. The rearrangement joins TRBV28 to TRBJ1-5; D gene ambiguous. The read halts 3 residues ahead of the CDR3 end, with the missing end drawn from the germline J gene. V lost 3 bases, J lost 3 bases, and 9 bases lay in between. This CDR3 contains 14 residues. Germline V gene lookup returns CDR1 MDHEN and CDR2 SYDVKM. Supplemented by reference TRBV28 and TRBJ1-5, the full variable domain reads DVKVTQSSRYLVKRTGEKVFLECVQDMDHENMFWYRQDPGLGLRLIYFSYDVKMKEKGDIPEGYSVSREKKERFSLILESASTNQTSMYLCASSFQRSNQPQHFGDGTRLSIL.

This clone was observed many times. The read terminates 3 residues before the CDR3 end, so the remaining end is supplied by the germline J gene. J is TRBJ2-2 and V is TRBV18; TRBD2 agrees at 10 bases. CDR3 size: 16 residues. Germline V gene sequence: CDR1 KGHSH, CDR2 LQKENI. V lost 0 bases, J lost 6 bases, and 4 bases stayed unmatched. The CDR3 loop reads CASSPPSGRTAGELFF. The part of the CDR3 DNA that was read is TGTGCCAGCTCACCACCTAGCGGGAGGACCGCCGGGGAG.

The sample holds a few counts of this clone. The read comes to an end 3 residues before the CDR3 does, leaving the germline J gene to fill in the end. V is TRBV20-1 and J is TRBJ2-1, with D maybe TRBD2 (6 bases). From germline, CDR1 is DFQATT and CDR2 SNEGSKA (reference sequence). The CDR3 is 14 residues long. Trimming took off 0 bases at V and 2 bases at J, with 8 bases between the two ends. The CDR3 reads CSARDRTTYNEQFF. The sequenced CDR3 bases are TGCAGTGCTAGAGACCGGACTACCTACAATGAG.

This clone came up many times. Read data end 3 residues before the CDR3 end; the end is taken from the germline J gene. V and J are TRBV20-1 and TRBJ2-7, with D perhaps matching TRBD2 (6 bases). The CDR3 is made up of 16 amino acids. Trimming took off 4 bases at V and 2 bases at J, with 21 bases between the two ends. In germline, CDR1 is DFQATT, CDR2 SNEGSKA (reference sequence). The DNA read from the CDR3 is TGCAGTGCTAATGCTTATTGGGGGGAGATTCCCTACGAG. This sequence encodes CSANAYWGEIPYE. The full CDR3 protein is CSANAYWGEIPYEQYF.

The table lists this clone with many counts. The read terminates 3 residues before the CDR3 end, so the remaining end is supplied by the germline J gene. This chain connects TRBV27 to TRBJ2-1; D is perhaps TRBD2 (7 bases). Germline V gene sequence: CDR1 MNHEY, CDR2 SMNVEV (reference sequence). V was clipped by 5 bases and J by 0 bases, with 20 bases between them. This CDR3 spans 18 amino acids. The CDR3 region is CASSPQGPRGSSYNEQFF. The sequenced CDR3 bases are TGTGCCAGCAGTCCACAGGGTCCCCGCGGGAGCTCCTACAATGAG.

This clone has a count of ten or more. CDR3 sequence reads: CASSLGRESPDTQYF. CDR3 DNA, as far as it was read: TGTGCCAGCAGCTTAGGGCGGGAGTCCCCAGATACG. J is TRBJ2-3 and V is TRBV7-9; 7 bases match TRBD2. Coverage ceases 3 residues before the CDR3 finishes, and the germline J gene fills in the end. Germline V CDR1 and CDR2: SEHNR, FQNEAQ (reference sequence). The CDR3 is 15 amino acids. The V gene end was trimmed by 1 base and the J gene end by 4 bases; junction bases not matched to a gene: 5.

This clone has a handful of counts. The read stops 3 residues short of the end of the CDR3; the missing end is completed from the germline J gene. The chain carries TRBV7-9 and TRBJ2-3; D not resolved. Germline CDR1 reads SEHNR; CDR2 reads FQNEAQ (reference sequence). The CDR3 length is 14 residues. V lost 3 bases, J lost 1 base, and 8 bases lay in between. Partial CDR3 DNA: TGTGCCAGCAGCTTGGCCAGCGGCACAGATACG. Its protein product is CASSLASGTDT. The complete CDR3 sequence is CASSLASGTDTQYF.

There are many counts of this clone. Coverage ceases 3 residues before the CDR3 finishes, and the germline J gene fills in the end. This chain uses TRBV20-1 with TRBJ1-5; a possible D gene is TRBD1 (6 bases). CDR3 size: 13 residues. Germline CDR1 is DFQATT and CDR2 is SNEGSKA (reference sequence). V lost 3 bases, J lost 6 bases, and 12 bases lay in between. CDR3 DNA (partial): TGCAGTGCTAGTCACAGGGCGGGTCAGCCC. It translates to CSASHRAGQP. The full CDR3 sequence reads CSASHRAGQPQHF.

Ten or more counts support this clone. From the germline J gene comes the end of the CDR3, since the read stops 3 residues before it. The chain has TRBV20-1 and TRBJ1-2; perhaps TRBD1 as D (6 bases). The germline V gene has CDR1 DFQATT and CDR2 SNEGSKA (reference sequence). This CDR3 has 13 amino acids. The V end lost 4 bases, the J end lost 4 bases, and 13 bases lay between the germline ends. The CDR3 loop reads CSAILDSRYGYTF. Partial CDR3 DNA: TGCAGTGCTATTTTGGACAGCCGCTATGGC.

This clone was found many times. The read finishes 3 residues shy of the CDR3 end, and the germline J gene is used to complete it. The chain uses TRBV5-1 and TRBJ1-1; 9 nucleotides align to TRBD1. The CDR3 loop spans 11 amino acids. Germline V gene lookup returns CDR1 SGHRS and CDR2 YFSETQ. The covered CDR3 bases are TGCGCCAGCAGCTCGGACAGGGGA. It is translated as CASSSDRG. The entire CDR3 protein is CASSSDRGAFF.

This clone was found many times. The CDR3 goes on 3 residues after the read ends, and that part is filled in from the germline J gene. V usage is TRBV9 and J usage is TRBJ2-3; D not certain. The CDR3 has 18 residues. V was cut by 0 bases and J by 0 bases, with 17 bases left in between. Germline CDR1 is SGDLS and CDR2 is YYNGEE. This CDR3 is CASSVAKLPVSSTDTQYF. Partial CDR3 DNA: TGTGCCAGCAGCGTAGCTAAACTGCCGGTTTCTAGCACAGATACG.

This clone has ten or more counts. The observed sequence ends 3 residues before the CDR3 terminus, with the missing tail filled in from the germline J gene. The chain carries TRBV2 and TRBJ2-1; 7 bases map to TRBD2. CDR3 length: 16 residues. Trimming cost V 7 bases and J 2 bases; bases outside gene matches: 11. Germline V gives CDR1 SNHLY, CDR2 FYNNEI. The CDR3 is CASIRVWGGTYNEQFF. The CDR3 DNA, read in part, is TGTGCCAGCATAAGAGTATGGGGGGGGACCTACAATGAG.

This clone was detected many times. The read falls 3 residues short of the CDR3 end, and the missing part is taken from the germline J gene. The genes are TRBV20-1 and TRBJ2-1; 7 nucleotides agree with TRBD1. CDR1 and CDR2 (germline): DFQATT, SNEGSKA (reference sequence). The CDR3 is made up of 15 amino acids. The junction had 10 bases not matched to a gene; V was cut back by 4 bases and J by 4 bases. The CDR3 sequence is CSATPVRGLYNEQFF. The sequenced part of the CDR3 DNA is TGCAGTGCTACCCCCGTGAGGGGGCTATACAATGAG.

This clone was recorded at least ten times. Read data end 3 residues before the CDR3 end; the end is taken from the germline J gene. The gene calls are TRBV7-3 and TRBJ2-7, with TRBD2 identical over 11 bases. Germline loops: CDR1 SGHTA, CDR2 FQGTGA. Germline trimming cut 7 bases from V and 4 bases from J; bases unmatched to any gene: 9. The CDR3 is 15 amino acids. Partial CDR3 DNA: TGTGCCAGCACCCATACGCCTAGCGGGAGGTACGAG. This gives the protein CASTHTPSGRYE. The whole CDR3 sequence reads CASTHTPSGRYEQYF.

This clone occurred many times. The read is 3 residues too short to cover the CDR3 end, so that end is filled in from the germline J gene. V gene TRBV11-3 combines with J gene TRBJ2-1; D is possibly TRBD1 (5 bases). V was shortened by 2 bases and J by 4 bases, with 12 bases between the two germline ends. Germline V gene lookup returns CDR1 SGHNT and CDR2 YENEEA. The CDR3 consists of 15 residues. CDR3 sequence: CASSLFQGPYNEQFF. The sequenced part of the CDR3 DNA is TGTGCCAGCAGCTTATTCCAGGGCCCGTACAATGAG.

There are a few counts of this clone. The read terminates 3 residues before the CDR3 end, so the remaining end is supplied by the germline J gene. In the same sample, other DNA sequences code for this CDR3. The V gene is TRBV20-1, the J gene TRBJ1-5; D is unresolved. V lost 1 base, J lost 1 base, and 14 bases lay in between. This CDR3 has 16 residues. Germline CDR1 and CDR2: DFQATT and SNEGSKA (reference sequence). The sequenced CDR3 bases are TGCAGTGCTAGAGCTGGTCTTGGGCTCAGCAATCAGCCC. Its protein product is CSARAGLGLSNQP. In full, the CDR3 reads CSARAGLGLSNQPQHF.

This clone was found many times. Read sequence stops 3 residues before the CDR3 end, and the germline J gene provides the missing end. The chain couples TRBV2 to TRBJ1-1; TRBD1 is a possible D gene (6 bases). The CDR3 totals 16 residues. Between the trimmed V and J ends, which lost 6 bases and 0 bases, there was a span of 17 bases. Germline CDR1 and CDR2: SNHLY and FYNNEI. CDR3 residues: CASSHTLTGLNTEAFF. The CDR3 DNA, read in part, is TGTGCCAGCAGCCACACACTCACAGGGTTGAACACTGAA.

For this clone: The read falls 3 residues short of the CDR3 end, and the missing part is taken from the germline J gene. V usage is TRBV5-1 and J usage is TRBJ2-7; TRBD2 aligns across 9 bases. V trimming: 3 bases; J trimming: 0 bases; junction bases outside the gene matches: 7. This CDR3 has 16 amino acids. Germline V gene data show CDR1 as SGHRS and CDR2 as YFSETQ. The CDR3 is CASSSTSGMSSYEQYF. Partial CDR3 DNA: TGCGCCAGCAGCTCGACTAGCGGCATGAGCTCCTACGAG.

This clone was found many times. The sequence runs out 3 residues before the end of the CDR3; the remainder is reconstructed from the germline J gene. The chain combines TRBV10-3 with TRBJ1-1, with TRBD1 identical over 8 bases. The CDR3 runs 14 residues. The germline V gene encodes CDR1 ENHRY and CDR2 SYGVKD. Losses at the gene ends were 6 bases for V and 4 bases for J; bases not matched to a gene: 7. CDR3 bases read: TGTGCCATCAGGGACAGGGTGGAGAGCACTGAA. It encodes CAIRDRVESTE. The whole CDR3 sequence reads CAIRDRVESTEAFF.

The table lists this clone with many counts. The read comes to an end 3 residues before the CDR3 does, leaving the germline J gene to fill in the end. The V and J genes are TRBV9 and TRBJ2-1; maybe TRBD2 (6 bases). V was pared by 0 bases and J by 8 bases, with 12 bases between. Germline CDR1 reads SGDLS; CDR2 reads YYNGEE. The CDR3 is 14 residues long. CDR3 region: CASSVDGRGDEQFF. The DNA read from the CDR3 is TGTGCCAGCAGCGTAGACGGGCGGGGCGATGAG.

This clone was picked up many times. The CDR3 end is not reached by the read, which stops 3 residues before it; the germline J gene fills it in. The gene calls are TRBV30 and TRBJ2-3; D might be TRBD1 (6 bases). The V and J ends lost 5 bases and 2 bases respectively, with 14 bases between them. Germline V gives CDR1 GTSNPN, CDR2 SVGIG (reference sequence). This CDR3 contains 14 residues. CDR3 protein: CAWGTGQPTDTQYF. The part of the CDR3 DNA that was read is TGTGCCTGGGGAACGGGACAACCCACAGATACG.

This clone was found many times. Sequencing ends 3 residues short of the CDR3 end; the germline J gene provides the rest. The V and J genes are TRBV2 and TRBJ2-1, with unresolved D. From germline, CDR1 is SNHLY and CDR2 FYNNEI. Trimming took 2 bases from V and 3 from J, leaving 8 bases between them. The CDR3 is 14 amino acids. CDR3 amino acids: CASSENSVYNEQFF. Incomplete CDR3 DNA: TGTGCCAGCAGTGAAAATTCCGTCTACAATGAG.

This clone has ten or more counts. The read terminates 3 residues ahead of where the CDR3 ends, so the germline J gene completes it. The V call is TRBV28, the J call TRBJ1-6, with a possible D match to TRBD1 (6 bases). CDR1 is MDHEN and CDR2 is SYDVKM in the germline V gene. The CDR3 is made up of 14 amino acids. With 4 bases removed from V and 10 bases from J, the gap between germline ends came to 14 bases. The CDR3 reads CASSYLQGRSPLHF. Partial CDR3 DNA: TGTGCCAGCAGTTACTTACAGGGTAGATCACCC. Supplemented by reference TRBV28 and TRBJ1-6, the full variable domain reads DVKVTQSSRYLVKRTGEKVFLECVQDMDHENMFWYRQDPGLGLRLIYFSYDVKMKEKGDIPEGYSVSREKKERFSLILESASTNQTSMYLCASSYLQGRSPLHFGNGTRLTVT.

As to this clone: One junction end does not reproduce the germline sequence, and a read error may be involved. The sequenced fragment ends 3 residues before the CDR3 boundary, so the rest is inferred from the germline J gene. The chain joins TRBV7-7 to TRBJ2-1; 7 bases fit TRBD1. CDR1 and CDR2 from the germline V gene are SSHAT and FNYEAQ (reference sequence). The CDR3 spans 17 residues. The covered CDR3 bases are TGTGCTAGCAGCTTACTTCAGGGGGATCCGGATAACAATGAG. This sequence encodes CASSLLQGDPDNNE. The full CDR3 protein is CASSLLQGDPDNNEQFF.